This T cell receptor (beta chain) was sequenced during a study of T cells in narcolepsy. Overall study results and limits: HCRT-specific and TRIB2-specific autoreactive clonotypes appeared among same-patient CSF and blood CD4+ clonotypes. Autoreactive clonotypes reportedly recurred in blood of same and different patients, not controls. No autoreactive T cell clone sequences appeared in some memory CD4+ repertoires.

Losses at the gene ends were 6 bases for V and 7 bases for J; bases not matched to a gene: 6. The CDR3 contains 15 residues. CDR1 is SNHLY and CDR2 is FYNNEI in the germline V gene. The protocol was immunoSEQ multiplex PCR, while the TCRdb copy is restricted to in-frame clones and leaves out a portion. The data show 26,000 or so clones, with around nine tenths seen just once and approximately 1.2% held by the top ten. Comments on this clone: Its antigen is undetermined. Other DNA sequences in the sample encode the same CDR3.

The chain links TRBV2 to TRBJ1-6; 10 bases fit TRBD1. The sample consisted of CD45RA- memory CD4+ T cells from PBMCs. The clonotype originates from a human donor with narcolepsy. CDR3 loop: CASRPGTGENSPLHF. The DNA for the CDR3 is TGTGCCAGCAGGCCAGGGACAGGGGAAAATTCACCCCTCCACTTT.